This entry lists 7 T cell receptor beta chains sequenced from one sample in a study of cytomegalovirus exposure and HLA in healthy donors. It was with 60 Vbeta and 13 Jbeta primers that the PCR ran. Sequencing was performed with immunoSEQ multiplex PCR; in TCRdb, only in-frame clones are kept and a portion is missing. This sample has a few hundred thousand clones, with approximately 82% found just once. The sample was PBMCs. Receptors were obtained from a middle-aged woman in good health and CMV-seronegative.

The chain links TRBV2 to TRBJ1-1; TRBD1 matches 7 bases. Germline CDR1 SNHLY, CDR2 FYNNEI. After removal of 6 bases from V and 4 bases from J, the junction contained 8 bases not matched to a gene. The CDR3 covers 14 residues. As DNA, the CDR3 is TGTGCCAGCAGGGCCGAAAGACAGGGCACTGAAGCTTTCTTT. Its translation is CASRAERQGTEAFF.

This chain joins TRBV10-3 and TRBJ1-2, with 7 bases that match TRBD1. This CDR3 comprises 16 residues. V lost 6 bases and J lost 4; bases outside the gene matches: 14. CDR1 is ENHRY and CDR2 is SYGVKD in the germline V gene. This CDR3 reads CAISKATPQGTYGYTF. CDR3 in DNA: TGTGCCATCAGCAAAGCCACCCCACAGGGGACCTATGGCTACACCTTC.

In DNA, the CDR3 is TGTGCCAGCAGCGTAGGACTAGCCACTTACCAAGAGACCCAGTACTTC. Amino acids: CASSVGLATYQETQYF. This chain links TRBV9 with TRBJ2-5, with TRBD2 matching over 7 bases. J gave up 0 bases and V 0 bases, and 5 bases lay outside the gene matches. The CDR3 spans 16 residues. Per the germline V gene, CDR1 is SGDLS and CDR2 is YYNGEE.

This clone was observed a single time. V and J are TRBV5-1 and TRBJ2-5; 9 bases match TRBD1. The trim removed 4 bases at V and 1 base at J, leaving 5 bases unmatched. Germline CDR1 is SGHRS and CDR2 is YFSETQ. This CDR3 region has 15 residues. This CDR3 reads CASSIRDRVQETQYF. As DNA, the CDR3 is TGCGCCAGCAGCATCCGGGACAGGGTCCAAGAGACCCAGTACTTC.

This clone was detected only once. The chain joins TRBV9 to TRBJ1-4; TRBD1 aligns across 8 bases. This CDR3 spans 14 amino acids. The junction had 6 bases not matched to a gene; V was cut back by 4 bases and J by 7 bases. The germline CDR1 and CDR2 sequences are SGDLS and YYNGEE. The CDR3 DNA reads TGTGCCAGCAGCCCCGGACAGGGACGTGAAAAACTGTTTTTT. Encoded protein: CASSPGQGREKLFF.

This clone has just one count. The rearrangement uses TRBV4-1 and TRBJ2-3, with 7 bases matching TRBD1. The germline V gene has CDR1 MGHRA and CDR2 YSYEKL. V trimming: 0 bases; J trimming: 6 bases; junction bases outside the gene matches: 9. The CDR3 loop spans 16 amino acids. The CDR3 nucleotides are TGCGCCAGCAGCCAAGAGCCTAGTAGGGGGCCCGATACGCAGTATTTT. Its protein product is CASSQEPSRGPDTQYF.

The rearrangement uses TRBV27 and TRBJ1-1; 12 nucleotides line up with TRBD1. Per the germline V gene, CDR1 is MNHEY and CDR2 is SMNVEV (reference sequence). The J segment lost 6 bases and the V segment lost 7 bases, leaving 15 bases of the junction unmatched. This CDR3 is built from 17 residues. The CDR3: CASMFPGTGGPSAEAFF. CDR3 sequence (DNA): TGTGCCAGCATGTTTCCGGGGACAGGGGGCCCTTCGGCTGAAGCTTTCTTT.